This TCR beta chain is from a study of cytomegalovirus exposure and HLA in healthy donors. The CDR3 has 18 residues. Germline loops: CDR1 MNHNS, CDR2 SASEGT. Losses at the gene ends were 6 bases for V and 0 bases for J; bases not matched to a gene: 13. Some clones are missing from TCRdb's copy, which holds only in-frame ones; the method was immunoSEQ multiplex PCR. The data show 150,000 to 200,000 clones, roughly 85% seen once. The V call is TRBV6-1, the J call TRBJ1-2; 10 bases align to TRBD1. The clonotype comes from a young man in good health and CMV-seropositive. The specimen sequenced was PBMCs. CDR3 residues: CASREPGPDRGPNYGYTF. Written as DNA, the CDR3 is TGTGCCAGCAGGGAACCCGGCCCTGACAGGGGGCCTAACTATGGCTACACCTTC.